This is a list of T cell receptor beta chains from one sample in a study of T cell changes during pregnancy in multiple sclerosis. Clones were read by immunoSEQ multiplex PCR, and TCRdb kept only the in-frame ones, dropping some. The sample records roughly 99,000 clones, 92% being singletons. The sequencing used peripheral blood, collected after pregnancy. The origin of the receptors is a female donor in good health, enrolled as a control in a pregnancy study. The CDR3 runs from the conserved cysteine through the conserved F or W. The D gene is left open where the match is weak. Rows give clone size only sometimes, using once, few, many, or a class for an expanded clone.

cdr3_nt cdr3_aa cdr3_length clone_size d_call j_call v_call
TGCGCCAGCAGTCAATCGGCGGGGGGAGCGTGGGCAACTAATGAAAAACTGTTTTTT CASSQSAGGAWATNEKLFF 19 NA NA TRBJ1-4 TRBV23-1
TGTGCCAGCAGTTCGAGGGTTGCAGATACGCAGTATTTT CASSSRVADTQYF 13 NA NA TRBJ2-3 TRBV27
TGTGCCAGTACGGGACTAGCGGGAGGCACAGATACGCAGTATTTT CASTGLAGGTDTQYF 15 NA TRBD2 TRBJ2-3 TRBV19
TGTGCCAGCAGTTCGGATCAGCCCCAGCATTTT CASSSDQPQHF 11 NA NA TRBJ1-5 TRBV28
TGTGCCAGCAGCCCTCCAACGCCAACTGGCTCCTACAATGAGCAGTTCTTC CASSPPTPTGSYNEQFF 17 NA NA TRBJ2-1 TRBV5-4
TGCGCCAGCAGCCCCGGGGACAGCCTTAGCAATCAGCCCCAGCATTTT CASSPGDSLSNQPQHF 16 NA TRBD1 TRBJ1-5 TRBV5-1
TGTGCCAGCAGGGGTGAGCGGGAGAGCTACAATGAGCAGTTCTTC CASRGERESYNEQFF 15 once TRBD2 TRBJ2-1 TRBV7-9
TGTGCCAGCAGCCCAATAGCGGGAGGCCTTGGTGAGCAGTTCTTC CASSPIAGGLGEQFF 15 NA TRBD2 TRBJ2-1 TRBV5-4
TGTGCCAGCAGTGCAGCCGGGGGGAGTGCCTATGGCTACACCTTC CASSAAGGSAYGYTF 15 NA NA TRBJ1-2 TRBV6-4
TGTGCCAGCAGTTTATCAACGCGGCGGTTACCTGAAGCTTTCTTT CASSLSTRRLPEAFF 15 NA NA TRBJ1-1 TRBV27
TGTGCCATCAGGTCTAGCGGGAACTCCTACGAGCAGTACTTC CAIRSSGNSYEQYF 14 NA TRBD2 TRBJ2-7 TRBV10-3
TGTGCCAGCAGTTCTCCGACTAGCGGCCCATCTTACGAGCAGTACTTC CASSSPTSGPSYEQYF 16 NA TRBD2 TRBJ2-7 TRBV28
TGTGCCTGGAGTCCAGGCACAGATACGCAGTATTTT CAWSPGTDTQYF 12 few NA TRBJ2-3 TRBV30
TGTGCCAGCAGCTTGCAGGCCAATGAGCAGTTCTTC CASSLQANEQFF 12 NA NA TRBJ2-1 TRBV7-6